Listed below are T cell receptor beta chains from one sample, sequenced in a study of blood T cell repertoires in COVID-19. The table came from immunoSEQ multiplex PCR; TCRdb's copy has only in-frame clones and leaves some out. Here the sample spans about 290,000 clones, roughly 90% being singletons. Source material: peripheral blood. The receptors here all came from a middle-aged man with acute or convalescent COVID-19. The CDR3 runs from the conserved cysteine through the conserved F or W. Each record gives: J gene, D gene, clone size, V gene, CDR3 DNA, CDR3 protein. The D gene is left open where the match is weak. Where a row states a size, it is once, few, many or the class of an expanded clone; other rows omit it.

TRBJ2-3 | TRBD2 | NA | TRBV19 | TGTGCCGCCCGCGGGAGGGGGACCCTAGCTACGCAGTATTTT | CAARGRGTLATQYF
TRBJ1-4 | NA | NA | TRBV24-1 | TGTGCCACCAGTGATGTACAGGGTCGAAAACTGTTTTTT | CATSDVQGRKLFF
TRBJ2-1 | TRBD2 | once | TRBV5-1 | TGCGCCAGCAGCTTGTTAGCGGGGGGGCCGAATGAGCAGTTCTTC | CASSLLAGGPNEQFF
TRBJ2-7 | TRBD1 | NA | TRBV27 | TGTGCCAGCGGAACCGGGACAGGCCCCTACGAGCAGTACTTC | CASGTGTGPYEQYF
TRBJ1-1 | NA | NA | TRBV6-1 | TGTGCCAGCAGTGAGAACAGACTAAACACTGAAGCTTTCTTT | CASSENRLNTEAFF
TRBJ1-5 | NA | NA | TRBV5-8 | TGTGCCAGCAGCTTGGAGGGCAGGGGTAATCAGCCCCAGCATTTT | CASSLEGRGNQPQHF
TRBJ2-3 | NA | NA | TRBV7-9 | TGTGCCAGCAGCCTCAACCAGGGCTCAGATACGCAGTATTTT | CASSLNQGSDTQYF
TRBJ1-1 | NA | NA | TRBV10-3 | TGTGCCATCAGTTCAGACACTGCGGGGGCTTTCTTT | CAISSDTAGAFF
TRBJ2-7 | TRBD1 | NA | TRBV11-2 | TGTGCCAGCAGCTTAGTACGGACAGGCCCCTACGAGCAGTACTTC | CASSLVRTGPYEQYF
TRBJ1-1 | NA | NA | TRBV6-1 | TGTGCCAGCAGTGAACGGCAGCTAGACACTGAAGCTTTCTTT | CASSERQLDTEAFF
TRBJ2-7 | TRBD2 | NA | TRBV5-1 | TGCGCCAGCAGCTCAACCCTCGGGGGGGGAGGCGAGCAGTACTTC | CASSSTLGGGGEQYF
TRBJ2-3 | TRBD2 | NA | TRBV24-1 | TGTGCCACCAGCCGCCACGGGGGGGCCACAGATACGCAGTATTTT | CATSRHGGATDTQYF
TRBJ1-1 | NA | NA | TRBV6-5 | TGTGCCAGCAGCCTGAGGTCGAACACTGAAGCTTTCTTT | CASSLRSNTEAFF
TRBJ1-2 | TRBD1 | NA | TRBV24-1 | TGTGCCACCAGTGATCGGGACAGGATTTATGGCTACACCTTC | CATSDRDRIYGYTF
TRBJ1-1 | NA | once | TRBV6-5 | TGTGCCAGCACCAAGGGACTCACTGAAGCTTTCTTT | CASTKGLTEAFF
TRBJ1-3 | NA | NA | TRBV5-5 | TGTGCCAGCAGTACCGACTTCTCCTCTGGAAACACCATATATTTT | CASSTDFSSGNTIYF
TRBJ1-2 | NA | NA | TRBV19 | TGTGCCAGTAGTATGGAGGGCAGGATCCGCATGGTGGACTATGGCTACACCTTC | CASSMEGRIRMVDYGYTF
TRBJ2-1 | TRBD1 | NA | TRBV27 | TGTGCCAGCAGTCCAGGACAGGGTCTCTTCTACAATGAGCAGTTCTTC | CASSPGQGLFYNEQFF